This TCR beta chain emerged from a study of control samples from healthy donors and cancer patients. TCRdb's table, derived via immunoSEQ multiplex PCR, lists solely in-frame clones and lacks some. The table has roughly 43,000 clones, about 89% seen once; the top ten hold about a tenth. V trimming: 4 bases; J trimming: 1 base; junction bases outside the gene matches: 0. Germline V gives CDR1 SGHAT, CDR2 FQDESV (reference sequence). This CDR3 has 15 residues. What was sequenced was PBMCs. The TCR originated in an older woman with lung cancer. The V call is TRBV11-1, the J call TRBJ2-2; 10 nucleotides align to TRBD1. The DNA of the CDR3 is TGTGCCAGCAGCTGGGACAGGGGGAACACCGGGGAGCTGTTTTTT. It codes for CASSWDRGNTGELFF. The full variable domain, with the rest looked up from reference TRBV11-1 and TRBJ2-2, is EAEVAQSPRYKITEKSQAVAFWCDPISGHATLYWYRQILGQGPELLVQFQDESVVDDSQLPKDRFSAERLKGVDSTLKIQPAELGDSAMYLCASSWDRGNTGELFFGEGSRLTVL.